These 29 T cell receptor beta chains were all obtained from the same sample, sequenced in a study of immune evolution from preneoplasia to lung adenocarcinoma (dated by TCRdb to the early 2020s). Receptors were amplified or captured by the immunoSEQ multiplex PCR assay. TCRdb took this table from immuneACCESS and kept in-frame rearrangements with V and J called. Such tables lack part of the clones; where checked against another copy, unresolved V genes explain under half of the gap, and the rest is unexplained. The sample includes 6,500 to 9,000 clones, with 70% to 85% observed a single time. The ten biggest clones cover about 2.5% of the sample. The material sequenced was FFPE minimally invasive lung adenocarcinoma tissue. The cell subset or site label, as the study defines it: micro-invasive lung adenocarcinoma (MIA). Source of these receptors: an older person with lung adenocarcinoma.

The DNA of the CDR3 is TGTGCCAGCTCACCACCAGTGGCAGGGGCGGGCGAGCAGTACTTC. It codes for CASSPPVAGAGEQYF. The chain couples TRBV18 to TRBJ2-7, with D possibly matching TRBD1 (6 bases). This CDR3 comprises 15 residues. V was pared by 0 bases and J by 6 bases, with 15 bases between. Germline loops: CDR1 KGHSH, CDR2 LQKENI.

In its sample, this clone was seen once. V is TRBV4-2 and J is TRBJ1-1; 9 nucleotides match TRBD1. The CDR3 extends over 15 amino acids. V lost 4 bases, J lost 1 base, and 4 bases stayed unmatched. Germline CDR1 LGHNA, CDR2 YNFKEQ. In DNA form, the CDR3 reads TGTGCCAGCAGCCTGGGACAGGGACCGAACACTGAAGCTTTCTTT. Protein product: CASSLGQGPNTEAFF.

The rearrangement links TRBV7-2 to TRBJ1-2; no clear D gene. Trimming removed 4 bases from V and 5 bases from J, with 11 bases in between. The CDR3 covers 13 residues. CDR1 SGHTA and CDR2 FQGNSA come from the germline V gene. The CDR3 region is CASSWADLYGYTF. The CDR3, as DNA: TGTGCCAGCAGCTGGGCAGACCTTTATGGCTACACCTTC.

This chain connects TRBV19 to TRBJ1-2, with D tentatively TRBD1 (5 bases). The germline V gene has CDR1 LNHDA and CDR2 SQIVND (reference sequence). CDR3 length: 15 amino acids. Trimming left V 3 bases short and J 3 bases short, with 14 bases between. The CDR3 nucleotides are TGTGCCAGTAGTATGGGCCGGACAAGCGACTATGGCTACACCTTC. Amino acid sequence: CASSMGRTSDYGYTF.

In this sample, this clone turned up a few times. This chain connects TRBV18 to TRBJ1-3; D ambiguous. The CDR3 totals 12 residues. CDR1 is KGHSH and CDR2 is LQKENI in the germline V gene. Deletions cut 5 bases from V and 3 bases from J, with 5 bases between. CDR3 sequence reads: CASSGSGNTIYF. CDR3 DNA sequence: TGTGCCAGCTCAGGCAGTGGAAACACCATATATTTT.

This chain joins TRBV29-1 and TRBJ2-2; D unresolved. CDR3 length: 14 residues. Trimming left V 4 bases short and J 4 bases short, with 13 bases between. Germline V gene lookup returns CDR1 SQVTM and CDR2 ANQGSEA. CDR3 bases: TGCAGCGTTGGAAGGGAAGGGTCCACCGGGGAGCTGTTTTTT. It codes for CSVGREGSTGELFF.

The genes are TRBV4-1 and TRBJ1-2; D remains ambiguous. This CDR3 has 12 amino acids. V was cut by 0 bases and J by 9 bases, with 8 bases left in between. Germline V gene lookup returns CDR1 MGHRA and CDR2 YSYEKL. CDR3 DNA: TGCGCCAGCAGCCAAGAGGGGTTGAGCTACACCTTC. The encoded protein is CASSQEGLSYTF.

The V gene is TRBV9, the J gene TRBJ1-1; D ambiguous. Germline assignment: CDR1 SGDLS and CDR2 YYNGEE. The V and J ends lost 5 bases and 3 bases respectively, with 8 bases between them. The CDR3 has 12 amino acids. The CDR3: CASSDLHTEAFF. The CDR3 DNA reads TGTGCCAGCAGTGACCTCCACACTGAAGCTTTCTTT.

CDR3 coding DNA: TGCGCCAGCAGCTTGGCCGAAGGGGGGAATAATTCACCCCTCCACTTT. Amino acids: CASSLAEGGNNSPLHF. The genes are TRBV5-1 and TRBJ1-6; tentatively, D is TRBD1 (6 bases). The CDR3 has 16 amino acids. The germline V gene has CDR1 SGHRS and CDR2 YFSETQ. The V and J ends lost 0 bases and 5 bases respectively, with 12 bases between them.

This chain joins TRBV10-1 and TRBJ2-7, with TRBD1 matching over 7 bases. The germline gives CDR1 WNHNN, CDR2 SYGVQD (reference sequence). The CDR3 is 12 residues long. V dropped 5 bases and J dropped 6; count of bases not matched to a gene: 4. As DNA, the CDR3 is TGCGCCAGCAGTTCAACAGGGGTCGAGCAGTACTTC. Translated: CASSSTGVEQYF.

The CDR3 loop is CASSDFGGVTYEQYF. Here the CDR3 DNA reads TGTGCCAGCAGCGATTTTGGGGGCGTCACCTACGAGCAGTACTTC. The chain has TRBV28 and TRBJ2-7; D is possibly TRBD1 (6 bases). Trimming removed 6 bases at V and 2 bases at J, with 17 bases between. Per the germline V gene, CDR1 is MDHEN and CDR2 is SYDVKM. The CDR3 runs to 15 residues.

V gene TRBV6-1 combines with J gene TRBJ1-2; 9 nucleotides agree with TRBD1. This CDR3 has 15 residues. V shed 0 bases, J shed 6 bases, and the junction held 5 bases outside the gene matches. CDR1 and CDR2 from the germline V gene are MNHNS and SASEGT. The CDR3 nucleotides are TGTGCCAGCAGTGAAGCGACAGGGGGAAGAGATGGCTACACCTTC. Translation: CASSEATGGRDGYTF.

The CDR3 reads CASSRTDRNSPLHF. The CDR3 nucleotides read TGTGCCAGCAGCCGGACAGACCGTAATTCACCCCTCCACTTT. The chain recombines TRBV5-6 with TRBJ1-6; tentative D call: TRBD1 (6 bases). Between the trimmed V and J ends, which lost 4 bases and 6 bases, there was a span of 11 bases. Looked up from germline, CDR1 is SGHDT and CDR2 is YYEEEE. The CDR3 is made up of 14 amino acids.

This chain uses TRBV7-8 with TRBJ1-1, with 7 positions matching TRBD1. In germline, CDR1 is SGHVS, CDR2 FQNEAQ. The ends lost 4 bases at V and 3 bases at J; junction bases unmatched: 2. This CDR3 region has 13 residues. The CDR3 nucleotides are TGTGCCAGCAGCTACGGACAGGACACTGAAGCTTTCTTT. Amino acid sequence: CASSYGQDTEAFF.

Turning to this clone: One end of the junction varies from germline; a read error may be responsible. The rearrangement joins TRBV7-8 to TRBJ1-2, with D tentatively TRBD1 (5 bases). The CDR3 has 11 residues. Per the germline V gene, CDR1 is SGHVS and CDR2 is FQNEAQ. This chain's CDR3 is CASSQEETESF. Here the CDR3 DNA reads TGTGCCAGCAGTCAAGAAGAGACAGAGAGCTTC.

The chain has TRBV29-1 and TRBJ1-4; possibly TRBD1 for D (6 bases). The length of the CDR3 is 11 residues. V was clipped by 6 bases and J by 6 bases, with 8 bases between them. The germline V gene has CDR1 SQVTM and CDR2 ANQGSEA. The CDR3 loop is CSVGQYEKLFF. The CDR3 bases are TGCAGCGTCGGACAGTATGAAAAACTGTTTTTT.

The chain uses TRBV4-1 and TRBJ1-3; D is ambiguous. In germline, CDR1 is MGHRA, CDR2 YSYEKL. V lost 0 bases and J lost 0, with 18 bases in between. There are 19 residues in the CDR3. The CDR3 coding sequence is TGCGCCAGCAGCCAAGATCCTGCCCGTACGATAAGCTCTGGAAACACCATATATTTT. Protein sequence: CASSQDPARTISSGNTIYF.

This clone was detected once. The chain has TRBV13 and TRBJ2-6, with a weak D call TRBD1 (6 bases). V was trimmed by 5 bases and J by 11 bases, leaving 16 bases between them. There are 14 residues in the CDR3. CDR1 PRHDT and CDR2 FYEKMQ come from the germline V gene (reference sequence). The CDR3 spells CASSVRGSPDVLTF. As DNA, the CDR3 is TGTGCCAGCAGCGTAAGGGGGAGCCCTGACGTCCTGACTTTC.

The V call is TRBV10-3, the J call TRBJ1-5; perhaps TRBD1 as D (6 bases). The germline V gene has CDR1 ENHRY and CDR2 SYGVKD. CDR3 length: 14 amino acids. V was shortened by 2 bases and J by 5 bases, with 10 bases between the two germline ends. This CDR3 reads CAISEGRGDQPQHF. CDR3 sequence (DNA): TGTGCCATCAGTGAGGGCAGGGGCGATCAGCCCCAGCATTTT.

V and J are TRBV30 and TRBJ2-1, with D unresolved. Looked up from germline, CDR1 is GTSNPN and CDR2 is SVGIG (reference sequence). The CDR3 consists of 12 residues. Trimming removed 2 bases at V and 8 bases at J, with 10 bases between. The CDR3 loop reads CAWSPGVDEQFF. CDR3 nucleotide sequence: TGTGCCTGGAGTCCTGGGGTTGATGAGCAGTTCTTC.

For the CDR3, the DNA is TGTGCCAGCAGTGAAGTGGGGCTAGCAATGGGAGATACGCAGTATTTT. This encodes CASSEVGLAMGDTQYF. The V call is TRBV6-1, the J call TRBJ2-3; tentatively, D is TRBD1 or TRBD2 (5 bases each). The CDR3 is 16 amino acids. The V and J ends lost 1 base and 5 bases respectively, with 16 bases between them. Germline V gene sequence: CDR1 MNHNS, CDR2 SASEGT.

The V and J genes are TRBV28 and TRBJ2-3, with 15 nucleotides matching TRBD2. The CDR3 totals 18 residues. Germline V gene lookup returns CDR1 MDHEN and CDR2 SYDVKM. The junction had 8 bases not matched to a gene; V was cut back by 5 bases and J by 2 bases. The CDR3 sequence: CASSPWTSGRGPTDTQYF. The CDR3 bases are TGTGCCAGCAGTCCGTGGACTAGCGGGAGGGGCCCCACAGATACGCAGTATTTT.

Written as DNA, the CDR3 is TGTGCCTGGAGTTCTGGAAGCTCCTATAATTCACCCCTCCACTTT. Protein: CAWSSGSSYNSPLHF. The rearrangement uses TRBV30 and TRBJ1-6; D is ambiguous. V lost 2 bases and J 0 bases, leaving 8 bases between the germline ends. The CDR3 covers 15 residues. Germline V gives CDR1 GTSNPN, CDR2 SVGIG (reference sequence).

V gene TRBV14 combines with J gene TRBJ2-1; 9 bases match TRBD2. J lost 6 bases, V lost 6 bases, and 12 bases had no gene match. From germline, CDR1 is SGHDN and CDR2 FVKESK. The CDR3 is made up of 16 amino acids. The CDR3 loop reads CASSPRGSGRGNEQFF. CDR3 nucleotides: TGTGCCAGCAGTCCGAGGGGTAGCGGGAGAGGCAATGAGCAGTTCTTC.

This clone was seen a few times. The rearrangement uses TRBV5-4 and TRBJ2-7, with 8 positions matching TRBD2. V trimming: 3 bases; J trimming: 4 bases; junction bases outside the gene matches: 9. Per the germline V gene, CDR1 is SGHNT and CDR2 is YYREEE (reference sequence). This CDR3 is built from 15 residues. The DNA for the CDR3 is TGTGCCAGCAGCTCGTCGAGAGGACTAGCTTACGAGCAGTACTTC. Translating it yields CASSSSRGLAYEQYF. Using reference TRBV5-4 and TRBJ2-7 for the parts outside the CDR3, the full variable domain is ETGVTQSPTHLIKTRGQQVTLRCSSQSGHNTVSWYQQALGQGPQFIFQYYREEENGRGNFPPRFSGLQFPNYSSELNVNALELDDSALYLCASSSSRGLAYEQYFGPGTRLTVT.

A few counts support this clone. The rearrangement joins TRBV19 to TRBJ2-1; 13 bases are a match to TRBD2. The V segment lost 3 bases and the J segment 6 bases; nucleotides outside the gene matches: 11. Germline CDR1 and CDR2: LNHDA and SQIVND (reference sequence). The CDR3 extends over 18 amino acids. The CDR3 is CASSITSGGASPLNEQFF. Written as DNA, the CDR3 is TGTGCCAGTAGTATTACTAGCGGGGGGGCGTCCCCACTCAATGAGCAGTTCTTC.

The rearrangement joins TRBV4-2 to TRBJ1-5; tentative D call: TRBD1 (6 bases). V lost 1 base, J lost 3 bases, and 19 bases lay in between. The CDR3 is made up of 18 amino acids. Germline values: CDR1 LGHNA, CDR2 YNFKEQ. CDR3 coding DNA: TGTGCCAGCAGCCAAGTAGGCGGGGGCAATGGTAACAATCAGCCCCAGCATTTT. Protein product: CASSQVGGGNGNNQPQHF.

CDR3 sequence: CASSIGGPQAYNEQFF. The CDR3 DNA sequence: TGTGCCAGTAGTATAGGGGGCCCCCAAGCCTACAATGAGCAGTTCTTC. The chain recombines TRBV19 with TRBJ2-1; tentatively, D is TRBD1 (5 bases). V lost 1 base and J 2 bases, leaving 12 bases between the germline ends. The CDR3 contains 16 residues. The germline V gene has CDR1 LNHDA and CDR2 SQIVND (reference sequence).

This chain joins TRBV10-1 and TRBJ2-6, with D possibly being TRBD1 (5 bases). This CDR3 spans 16 amino acids. Trimming removed 8 bases from V and 0 bases from J, with 14 bases in between. Germline V gene sequence: CDR1 WNHNN, CDR2 SYGVQD (reference sequence). CDR3 bases: TGCGCCAGCCTTAAGGCAGGGAACTCTGGGGCCAACGTCCTGACTTTC. This sequence encodes CASLKAGNSGANVLTF.